What follows describes a single TCR beta chain. The target antigen is unknown. Relative to the germline gene, one junction end is altered; a read error may explain this. This entry is derived from a study of OX40 agonist ivuxolimab in advanced cancers. In the study overall: Partial responses, seen in three patients, involved one hepatocellular carcinoma and two cutaneous melanomas. Points from the study as a whole: At doses 0.1 to 3.0 mg/kg, CD4+ and CD8+ clones expanded. Partial responders receiving 0.1-3.0 mg/kg showed among the lowest clonal expansion.

Patients were ruled out by autoimmune disease history or systemic immunosuppression. The assay was immunoSEQ multiplex PCR, and TCRdb's table has in-frame clones only and misses some. The data contain some 65,000 clones, roughly 87% of them seen just once; the ten biggest clones take up roughly 2.5%. CDR1 and CDR2 (germline): SGHNT, YYREEE (reference sequence). The CDR3 extends over 13 amino acids. The TCR was taken from an adult with an advanced solid tumor such as melanoma, head and neck, liver or kidney cancer. The sample in question was CD4+ or CD8+ T cells sorted from blood, obtained in a trial of the OX40 agonist ivuxolimab. This chain joins TRBV5-4 and TRBJ1-2, with D perhaps matching TRBD1 (5 bases). The CDR3 loop reads CACSQTVGRGYTF. CDR3 sequence (DNA): TGTGCCTGCAGCCAGACAGTTGGGCGGGGCTACACCTTC.